The clone carrying this T cell receptor (beta chain) was counted a few times. Antigen: not known. Given a much more abundant clone one base away, this may be a read error. Germline CDR1 and CDR2: SGHNT and YYREEE (reference sequence). This CDR3 contains 13 residues. This sample was taken from a study of molecular identifiers for immune sequencing clone quantification. The study's findings and limits: Spiked Jurkat TCR RNA equivalent to one cell was reportedly detectable in one million naive cells.

Using 10%, 30% or 50% RNA, naive CD8 libraries were derived from roughly 20,000 to 1,000,000 sorted cells. Sorting isolated naive CD8 T cells as CD8+CD4-CCR7+CD45RA+ events. Previously published methods and listed TCR primers were used for the bulk TCR libraries. TCRdb analysed the PCR reads with MiXCR anew, one entry per CDR3 protein. The sample shows some 91,000 distinct CDR3 sequences, around 24% of them seen only once. V and J are TRBV5-4 and TRBJ1-1; no reliable D call. Sample: naive CD8+ T cells from blood, with Jurkat cell RNA spiked in. Subset meaning: FACS-sorted CD8+CD4-CCR7+CD45RA+ naive T cells. The receptor's source is a human donor in good health. Some libraries in this study had Jurkat cell RNA spiked in. The CDR3 DNA sequence: TGTGCCAGCAGCGAGATAATAAACACTGAAGCTCTCTTT. Its protein product is CASSEIINTEALF.